The 17 T cell receptor beta chains in this list originate from one sample, sequenced in a study of T cell clones after liver transplantation. Data came from immunoSEQ multiplex PCR; TCRdb stores just in-frame clones and leaves some out. The table shows 99,000 or so clones, with roughly four fifths occurring only once. The sequencing used CD4+ T cells from blood, collected before liver transplant. The receptors stem from a human donor who received a liver transplant.

The chain uses TRBV23-1 and TRBJ1-2; the D is unclear. TRBV23-1 is assigned to the ORF class and has an uncertain function. CDR3 length equals 13 residues. V lost 2 bases to trimming and J lost 8 bases, with 12 bases between them. CDR3 sequence: CASSQRDFGGYTF. CDR3 nucleotide sequence: TGCGCCAGCAGTCAAAGGGATTTTGGCGGCTACACCTTC.

The chain carries TRBV5-1 and TRBJ1-4; D ambiguous. The CDR3 consists of 18 residues. Germline V lookup: CDR1 SGHRS, CDR2 YFSETQ. The V gene lost 2 bases and the J gene lost 3 bases, with 20 bases spanning the gap. Here the CDR3 reads CASSFGWQNVASNEKLFF. CDR3 bases: TGCGCCAGCAGCTTTGGGTGGCAGAACGTCGCTTCTAATGAAAAACTGTTTTTT.

V is TRBV20-1 and J is TRBJ2-5; no reliable D call. Germline V CDR1 and CDR2: DFQATT, SNEGSKA (reference sequence). V lost 3 bases and J 4 bases, leaving 6 bases between the germline ends. The CDR3 length is 11 residues. The chain's CDR3 is CSARIGETQYF. In DNA form, the CDR3 reads TGCAGTGCTAGGATCGGAGAGACCCAGTACTTC.

The J gene is TRBJ2-2, the V gene TRBV30, with no clear D. The CDR3 contains 13 residues. CDR1 and CDR2 from the germline V gene are GTSNPN and SVGIG (reference sequence). V lost 3 bases to trimming and J lost 3 bases, with 8 bases between them. The CDR3 coding sequence is TGTGCCTGGAGGCCACAGCACACCGGGGAGCTGTTTTTT. Amino acid sequence: CAWRPQHTGELFF.

The V call is TRBV4-1, the J call TRBJ2-3, with 10 bases fitting TRBD1. V shed 2 bases and J 4 bases; nucleotides not matched to a gene: 3. CDR1 and CDR2 (germline): MGHRA, YSYEKL. This CDR3 has 15 amino acids. The CDR3 region is CASSQRGQGPDTQYF. DNA of the CDR3: TGCGCCAGCAGCCAAAGGGGACAGGGGCCAGATACGCAGTATTTT.

This chain connects TRBV9 to TRBJ1-1, with 8 bases matching TRBD1. V lost 0 bases and J lost 5; bases outside the gene matches: 9. CDR3 length: 16 residues. CDR1 and CDR2 (germline): SGDLS, YYNGEE. This chain's CDR3 is CASSVAAGGVGTEAFF. CDR3 nucleotide sequence: TGTGCCAGCAGCGTAGCGGCAGGGGGCGTAGGGACTGAAGCTTTCTTT.

The chain combines TRBV27 with TRBJ2-6; weak D call: TRBD1 (6 bases). CDR1 is MNHEY, CDR2 SMNVEV, per germline (reference sequence). The CDR3 runs to 15 residues. Between the trimmed V and J ends, which lost 8 bases and 4 bases, there was a span of 15 bases. This CDR3 is CASQLQGSGANVLTF. The CDR3 region has the DNA TGTGCCAGCCAACTACAGGGTTCCGGGGCCAACGTCCTGACTTTC.

This chain joins TRBV19 and TRBJ1-2; D remains ambiguous. CDR3 length equals 13 residues. The V end lost 0 bases, the J end lost 13 bases, and 15 bases lay between the germline ends. Germline values: CDR1 LNHDA, CDR2 SQIVND (reference sequence). This chain's CDR3 is CASSIDPSRVGTF. The CDR3 bases are TGTGCCAGTAGTATAGATCCCTCCCGGGTTGGCACCTTC. The whole variable domain, remainder taken from reference TRBV19 and TRBJ1-2, is DGGITQSPKYLFRKEGQNVTLSCEQNLNHDAMYWYRQDPGQGLRLIYYSQIVNDFQKGDIAEGYSVSREKKESFPLTVTSAQKNPTAFYLCASSIDPSRVGTFGSGTRLTVV.

This clone was detected a few times. This rearrangement joins TRBV11-3 to TRBJ1-1; D perhaps matches TRBD1 (5 bases). Looked up from germline, CDR1 is SGHNT and CDR2 is YENEEA. V was cut by 3 bases and J by 4 bases, with 9 bases left in between. The CDR3 has 13 amino acids. The CDR3 DNA follows: TGTGCCAGCAGCTTGGGGCCTGCCACTGAAGCTTTCTTT. Its translation is CASSLGPATEAFF.

This chain uses TRBV7-9 with TRBJ1-4; possibly TRBD1 for D (5 bases). The germline gives CDR1 SEHNR, CDR2 FQNEAQ (reference sequence). The CDR3 has 16 residues. Trimming left V 8 bases short and J 4 bases short, with 20 bases between. DNA of the CDR3: TGTGCCAGCTCTTCTCGAAGGGGACGGAGTAATGAAAAACTGTTTTTT. The encoded protein is CASSSRRGRSNEKLFF. Full variable domain (missing parts from reference TRBV7-9 and TRBJ1-4): DTGVSQNPRHKITKRGQNVTFRCDPISEHNRLYWYRQTLGQGPEFLTYFQNEAQLEKSRLLSDRFSAERPKGSFSTLEIQRTEQGDSAMYLCASSSRRGRSNEKLFFGSGTQLSVL.

This clone was detected only once. The CDR3 is CASSLKPTGNTEAFF. The CDR3 coding sequence is TGTGCCAGCAGCTTAAAACCGACGGGGAACACTGAAGCTTTCTTT. The genes are TRBV7-3 and TRBJ1-1; no firm D call. The CDR3 runs 15 residues. CDR1 SGHTA and CDR2 FQGTGA come from the germline V gene. Trimming removed 1 base at V and 1 base at J, with 10 bases between. The complete variable domain, with remaining parts taken from reference TRBV7-3 and TRBJ1-1, reads GAGVSQTPSNKVTEKGKYVELRCDPISGHTALYWYRQSLGQGPEFLIYFQGTGAADDSGLPNDRFFAVRPEGSVSTLKIQRTERGDSAVYLCASSLKPTGNTEAFFGQGTRLTVV.

V gene TRBV28 combines with J gene TRBJ2-3, with TRBD2 identical over 11 bases. J lost 2 bases, V lost 4 bases, and 2 bases had no gene match. The length of the CDR3 is 15 residues. Per germline, CDR1 MDHEN and CDR2 SYDVKM. The CDR3 bases are TGTGCCAGCAGTTCTAGCGGGGGGTCCACAGATACGCAGTATTTT. As protein: CASSSSGGSTDTQYF.

The chain couples TRBV27 to TRBJ1-2, with 9 positions matching TRBD1. CDR1 is MNHEY, CDR2 SMNVEV, per germline (reference sequence). V shed 7 bases, J shed 4 bases, and the junction held 7 bases outside the gene matches. The CDR3 spans 14 residues. The chain's CDR3 is CASNPQGASYGYTF. The CDR3 DNA reads TGTGCCAGCAATCCACAGGGGGCGTCCTATGGCTACACCTTC.

This clone was recorded once. The CDR3 reads CASSPGTSGGDTQYF. In DNA form, the CDR3 reads TGTGCCAGCTCACCGGGGACTAGCGGGGGAGATACGCAGTATTTT. The chain couples TRBV18 to TRBJ2-3; 14 nucleotides match TRBD2. CDR3 length: 15 residues. Germline values: CDR1 KGHSH, CDR2 LQKENI. The junction had 1 base not matched to a gene; V was cut back by 3 bases and J by 5 bases.

V gene TRBV6-1 combines with J gene TRBJ2-1; D tentatively fits TRBD1 or TRBD2 (5 bases each). Germline V gives CDR1 MNHNS, CDR2 SASEGT. Between the trimmed V and J ends, which lost 5 bases and 8 bases, there was a span of 13 bases. This CDR3 has 13 residues. CDR3 region: CASSTQGTDEQFF. In DNA, the CDR3 is TGTGCCAGCAGTACCCAAGGGACCGATGAGCAGTTCTTC.

The CDR3 bases are TGTGCCAGCAGCTTATTCAGGGGGCGTGATCAGCCCCAGCATTTT. Translating it yields CASSLFRGRDQPQHF. This chain joins TRBV7-2 and TRBJ1-5; TRBD1 matches at 8 bases. This CDR3 spans 15 amino acids. Unmatched junction bases numbered 5, after V lost 2 bases and J lost 5 bases. Per germline, CDR1 SGHTA and CDR2 FQGNSA.

This rearrangement joins TRBV7-6 to TRBJ2-5, with a possible D match to TRBD2 (6 bases). The CDR3 has 15 amino acids. Trimming removed 5 bases at V and 0 bases at J, with 13 bases between. Germline V gene lookup returns CDR1 SGHVS and CDR2 FNYEAQ. CDR3 DNA sequence: TGTGCCAGCAGCCCTAGCGTGTTGTACCAAGAGACCCAGTACTTC. Translating it yields CASSPSVLYQETQYF.